This TCR beta chain was recorded in a study of long-term antiretroviral therapy in people with HIV. Overall study findings and caveats: The data indicate that diversity increased after ART but remained below transplant donor controls.

Assay version v3.0 of immunoSEQ was used, and it was run at survey level. Measured with immunoSEQ multiplex PCR; TCRdb has only the in-frame clones, and not every one. The sample includes under 20,000 clones, less than 80% of them seen just once. Only a few counts were recorded for this clone. As yet, its antigen is unknown. The V segment lost 2 bases and the J segment 0 bases; nucleotides outside the gene matches: 3. CDR1 GTSNPN and CDR2 SVGIG come from the germline V gene (reference sequence). The CDR3 covers 15 residues. The source material was unsorted PBMCs, sampled 3.2 years after starting antiretroviral therapy. The chain recombines TRBV30 with TRBJ2-3; 9 bases fit TRBD2. This clonotype originated in a woman aged 40 to 49 with HIV. CDR3 coding DNA: TGTGCCTGGAGTCGACTAGCGGTTAGCACAGATACGCAGTATTTT. This translates into CAWSRLAVSTDTQYF. Variable domain in full (rest from reference TRBV30 and TRBJ2-3): SQTIHQWPATLVQPVGSPLSLECTVEGTSNPNLYWYRQAAGRGLQLLFYSVGIGQISSEVPQNLSASRPQDRQFILSSKKLLLSDSGFYLCAWSRLAVSTDTQYFGPGTRLTVL.